This T cell receptor (beta chain) appears in the sequencing data of a study of neoadjuvant anti-PD-1 for oral cavity cancer. Findings of the study overall: Post-nivolumab, blood T cell clonality was significantly elevated in non-responders.

Losses at the gene ends were 0 bases for V and 5 bases for J; bases not matched to a gene: 1. The CDR3 is 14 residues long. Germline loops: CDR1 LGHNA, CDR2 YSLEER. A word on this clone: Its antigen is undetermined.

The method was immunoSEQ multiplex PCR; TCRdb's version includes in-frame clones alone and lacks a portion of them. The data hold thousands of clones, with approximately 80% observed a single time. This chain connects TRBV4-3 to TRBJ1-2, with TRBD1 matching 9 bases. The sample consisted of PBMCs, taken before nivolumab (anti-PD-1) treatment. The clonotype originates from a person between 35 and 79 years old with oral cavity squamous cell carcinoma. This chain's CDR3 is CASSQEGQGYGYTF. The CDR3 bases are TGCGCCAGCAGCCAAGAGGGACAGGGATATGGCTACACCTTC.